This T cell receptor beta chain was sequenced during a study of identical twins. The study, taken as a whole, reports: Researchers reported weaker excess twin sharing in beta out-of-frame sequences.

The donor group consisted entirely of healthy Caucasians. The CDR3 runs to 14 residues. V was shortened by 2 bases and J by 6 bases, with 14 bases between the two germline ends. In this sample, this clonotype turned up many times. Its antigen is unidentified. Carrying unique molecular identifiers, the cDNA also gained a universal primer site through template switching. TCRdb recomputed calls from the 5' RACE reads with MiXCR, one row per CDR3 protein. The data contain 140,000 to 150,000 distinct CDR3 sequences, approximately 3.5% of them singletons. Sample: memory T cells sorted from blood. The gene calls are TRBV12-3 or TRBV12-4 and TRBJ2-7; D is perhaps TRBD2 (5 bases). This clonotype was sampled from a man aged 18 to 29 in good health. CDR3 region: CASSLSEGASEQYF. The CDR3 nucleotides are TGTGCCAGCAGTTTATCCGAGGGAGCTAGCGAGCAGTACTTC.